This TCR beta chain was identified in a study of post-analysis software for immune sequencing data. The study, taken as a whole, reports: Patients had higher frequencies than controls of about five TRBV segments, including TRBV5-6, TRBV5-1 and TRBV20-1.

Germline CDR1 SQVTM, CDR2 ANQGSEA. The V and J ends lost 8 bases and 12 bases respectively, with 20 bases between them. The CDR3 length is 12 residues. Unique molecular identifiers were carried by the TCR beta cDNA libraries. TCRdb re-called the PCR reads through MiXCR, storing one row per CDR3 protein. The data hold approximately 360,000 distinct CDR3 sequences, with roughly 35% observed a single time. This clonotype showed up many times. Its cognate antigen is unknown. This TCR was recovered from a girl between 10 and 17 years old with multiple sclerosis. The V and J genes are TRBV29-1 and TRBJ2-1; D might be TRBD2 (5 bases). The sample taken for sequencing was blood. The DNA for the CDR3 is TGCAGCACCGAGGACCTAGCCTTAGGGCAGTTCTTC. Encoded protein: CSTEDLALGQFF.